The 26 T cell receptor beta chains in this list originate from one sample, sequenced in a study of blood T cell repertoires in COVID-19. Profiled with immunoSEQ multiplex PCR; TCRdb holds only in-frame clones, not every one. The sample records 70,000 or so clones, 82% being singletons. The sample comprised peripheral blood. All receptors derive from a human donor in a cohort sampled during active COVID-19.

J is TRBJ1-6 and V is TRBV25-1; D uncertain. Trimming pared 2 bases from V and 9 bases from J, leaving 8 bases between. Germline-derived CDR1 and CDR2 are MGHDK and SYGVNS. The CDR3 contains 13 residues. The CDR3 DNA is TGTGCCAGCAGTGAACGCGTAGCTTCACCCCTCCACTTT. Translating it yields CASSERVASPLHF. The entire variable domain, with the rest obtained from reference TRBV25-1 and TRBJ1-6, is as follows: EADIYQTPRYLVIGTGKKITLECSQTMGHDKMYWYQQDPGMELHLIHYSYGVNSTEKGDLSSESTVSRIRTEHFPLTLESARPSHTSQYLCASSERVASPLHFGNGTRLTVT.

This CDR3 reads CASSPAGGGLAQFF. The CDR3 DNA is TGTGCCAGCAGCCCAGCCGGTGGGGGCTTGGCCCAGTTCTTC. V gene TRBV6-6 combines with J gene TRBJ2-1; tentatively, D is TRBD1 (6 bases). The germline CDR1 and CDR2 sequences are MNHNY and SVGAGI (reference sequence). The V end was cut by 6 bases, the J end by 13 bases, with 22 bases between. CDR3 size: 14 residues.

The rearrangement links TRBV5-8 to TRBJ1-3; TRBD1 matches 7 bases. From germline, CDR1 is SGHTS and CDR2 YDEGEE. V lost 1 base, J lost 4 bases, and 2 bases stayed unmatched. This CDR3 is built from 14 residues. CDR3 sequence: CASSLQGGGNTIYF. DNA of the CDR3: TGTGCCAGCAGCTTGCAGGGGGGAGGAAACACCATATATTTT.

The chain couples TRBV29-1 to TRBJ2-7; 13 bases map to TRBD2. Germline values: CDR1 SQVTM, CDR2 ANQGSEA. The trim removed 6 bases at V and 0 bases at J, leaving 5 bases unmatched. This CDR3 contains 15 residues. CDR3 DNA: TGCAGCGTGAAGACTAGCGGGGGGAACTCCTACGAGCAGTACTTC. This gives the protein CSVKTSGGNSYEQYF.

The V gene is TRBV5-1, the J gene TRBJ2-5; 7 nucleotides match TRBD2. The germline V gene has CDR1 SGHRS and CDR2 YFSETQ. This CDR3 is built from 14 residues. J was trimmed by 3 bases and V by 4 bases; bases with no gene match: 6. The CDR3, as DNA: TGCGCCAGCAGCCCCGGACTAGGAGAAGAGACCCAGTACTTC. The encoded protein is CASSPGLGEETQYF.

V gene TRBV19 combines with J gene TRBJ1-1, with D hard to call. Germline loops: CDR1 LNHDA, CDR2 SQIVND (reference sequence). The ends were cut back, 5 bases at V and 1 base at J, with 11 bases in the middle. The CDR3 is 14 residues long. CDR3 sequence: CASSPRLENTEAFF. The CDR3 DNA reads TGTGCCAGTAGTCCACGATTAGAGAACACTGAAGCTTTCTTT.

This clone has a single count. The chain carries TRBV18 and TRBJ2-7, with 7 nucleotides matching TRBD1. Germline lookup yields CDR1 KGHSH and CDR2 LQKENI. With 3 bases clipped from V and 0 bases from J, the junction kept 2 bases outside the gene matches. This CDR3 has 14 amino acids. The CDR3 here is CASSPRTGSYEQYF. The CDR3 DNA reads TGTGCCAGCTCACCTAGGACAGGCTCCTACGAGCAGTACTTC.

For this clone: Other nucleotide sequences from this sample produce the same CDR3. This chain joins TRBV9 and TRBJ2-6; TRBD1 is a possible D gene (6 bases). This CDR3 has 15 amino acids. V was trimmed by 7 bases and J by 0 bases, leaving 11 bases between them. Germline CDR1 SGDLS, CDR2 YYNGEE. The CDR3 is CASSQGGSGANVLTF. The CDR3 DNA sequence: TGTGCCAGCTCACAGGGCGGCTCTGGGGCCAACGTCCTGACTTTC.

The genes are TRBV2 and TRBJ1-1; 8 bases map to TRBD1. After removal of 8 bases from V and 3 bases from J, the junction contained 8 bases not matched to a gene. The CDR3 sequence is 14 residues long. Per germline, CDR1 SNHLY and CDR2 FYNNEI. The CDR3 protein is CASDGDRRHTEAFF. As DNA, the CDR3 is TGTGCCAGCGACGGGGACAGGAGGCACACTGAAGCTTTCTTT.

Only one count was recorded for this clone. The V gene is TRBV3-1 (or the pseudogene TRBV3-2), the J gene TRBJ2-1, with 8 nucleotides matching TRBD2. With 4 bases clipped from V and 6 bases from J, the junction kept 8 bases outside the gene matches. Germline V gene lookup returns CDR1 LGHDT and CDR2 YNNKEL (reference sequence). The CDR3 has 15 amino acids. The chain's CDR3 is CASSRGGGHANEQFF. In nucleotides, the CDR3 is TGTGCCAGCAGCCGCGGCGGGGGGCATGCCAATGAGCAGTTCTTC.

The chain is built from TRBV6-2 or TRBV6-3 and TRBJ2-3, with TRBD2 identical over 11 bases. The V gene's germline CDR1 is MNHEY and CDR2 SVGEGT. This CDR3 region has 19 residues. The V and J ends lost 6 bases and 6 bases, in that order; junction bases with no gene match: 20. This chain's CDR3 is CASRYLPASGGPKADTQYF. The CDR3 DNA reads as TGTGCCAGCAGATACCTCCCAGCTAGCGGGGGGCCGAAAGCGGATACGCAGTATTTT.

The chain carries TRBV4-1 and TRBJ2-7; 10 positions match TRBD1. CDR1 MGHRA and CDR2 YSYEKL come from the germline V gene. Trimming at V came to 4 bases and at J to 3 bases, leaving 15 bases not matched to a gene. This CDR3 has 18 amino acids. DNA of the CDR3: TGCGCCAGCAGCCGCACCATATTGACAGGGGGCGACCTCTACGAGCAGTACTTC. Translating gives CASSRTILTGGDLYEQYF.

The rearrangement uses TRBV9 and TRBJ2-3; D is uncertain. CDR3 length: 15 residues. V was shortened by 0 bases and J by 4 bases, with 12 bases between the two germline ends. Germline CDR1 SGDLS, CDR2 YYNGEE. The CDR3 bases are TGTGCCAGCAGCGTAGTAGGCTCCCAGGCAGATACGCAGTATTTT. Translating gives CASSVVGSQADTQYF.

V usage is TRBV7-3 and J usage is TRBJ1-2; D ambiguous. The CDR3 is made up of 13 amino acids. Germline CDR1 SGHTA, CDR2 FQGTGA. V was trimmed by 6 bases and J by 4 bases, leaving 12 bases between them. The CDR3 spells CASRSEGSYGYTF. The CDR3 region has the DNA TGTGCCAGCAGGTCCGAGGGAAGCTATGGCTACACCTTC.

This clone was detected once. The chain combines TRBV6-5 with TRBJ1-3; TRBD1 is a possible D gene (5 bases). CDR3 size: 14 residues. CDR1 and CDR2 (germline): MNHEY, SVGAGI. V lost 0 bases and J lost 3, with 6 bases in between. The CDR3, as DNA: TGTGCCAGCAGTTACTCGACAGTTGGAAACACCATATATTTT. Translating gives CASSYSTVGNTIYF.

This chain links TRBV4-3 with TRBJ2-4, with TRBD1 identical over 7 bases. V trimming: 2 bases; J trimming: 0 bases; junction bases outside the gene matches: 13. The CDR3 has 19 residues. CDR1 LGHNA and CDR2 YSLEER come from the germline V gene. The DNA for the CDR3 is TGCGCCAGCAGCCAACCGGGACAGCTATTCAGACTAGCCAAAAACATTCAGTACTTC. It translates to CASSQPGQLFRLAKNIQYF.

The chain's CDR3 is CASRSELGQRNSPLHF. CDR3 nucleotides: TGTGCCAGCAGGTCTGAATTGGGACAGCGTAATTCACCCCTCCACTTT. The rearrangement uses TRBV5-5 and TRBJ1-6, with TRBD1 matching over 7 bases. With V trimmed by 5 bases and J by 6 bases, 11 bases remained unmatched. Germline CDR1 reads SGHKS; CDR2 reads YYEKEE (reference sequence). CDR3 length: 16 amino acids.

Remarks on this clone: A read error is likely here: a far larger clone is one base away. Distinct nucleotide sequences in the sample also encode this CDR3. This sequence joins TRBV11-2 and TRBJ2-7; 7 bases align to TRBD1. Germline loops: CDR1 SGHAT, CDR2 FQNNGV. The CDR3 is made up of 13 amino acids. J was trimmed by 2 bases and V by 3 bases; bases with no gene match: 1. CDR3 coding DNA: TGTGCCAGCAGCTTGGGACAGACCTACGAGCAGTACTTC. It translates to CASSLGQTYEQYF.

This chain links TRBV2 with TRBJ2-7; TRBD2 aligns across 8 bases. Germline CDR1 and CDR2: SNHLY and FYNNEI. V was pared by 2 bases and J by 6 bases, with 9 bases of the junction left unmatched. The length of the CDR3 is 15 residues. The chain's CDR3 is CASSELVAGYGEQYF. The DNA of the CDR3 is TGTGCCAGCAGTGAATTAGTAGCGGGGTACGGCGAGCAGTACTTC.

The V gene is TRBV11-2, the J gene TRBJ1-6, with 7 bases aligning to TRBD1. In germline, CDR1 is SGHAT, CDR2 FQNNGV. This CDR3 is 14 amino acids long. V dropped 3 bases and J dropped 10; count of bases not matched to a gene: 6. The CDR3 spells CASSFETGYSPLHF. CDR3 nucleotide sequence: TGTGCCAGCAGCTTCGAGACAGGGTACTCACCCCTCCACTTT.

V is TRBV18 and J is TRBJ2-7; D gene ambiguous. The CDR3 sequence is 13 residues long. Deletions cut 3 bases from V and 6 bases from J, with 12 bases between. Germline V gene lookup returns CDR1 KGHSH and CDR2 LQKENI. CDR3 DNA: TGTGCCAGCTCACCCACGCGTAACTCCGAGCAGTACTTC. Its translation is CASSPTRNSEQYF.

The chain combines TRBV5-1 with TRBJ1-1; TRBD1 agrees at 7 bases. The V and J ends lost 4 bases and 4 bases, in that order; junction bases with no gene match: 7. The germline V gene encodes CDR1 SGHRS and CDR2 YFSETQ. There are 14 residues in the CDR3. The DNA for the CDR3 is TGCGCCAGCAGCCCCCGACAGGGAGGCACTGAAGCTTTCTTT. Encoded protein: CASSPRQGGTEAFF. The full variable domain, in which reference TRBV5-1 and TRBJ1-1 provide the parts outside the CDR3, is KAGVTQTPRYLIKTRGQQVTLSCSPISGHRSVSWYQQTPGQGLQFLFEYFSETQRNKGNFPGRFSGRQFSNSRSEMNVSTLELGDSALYLCASSPRQGGTEAFFGQGTRLTVV.

The chain carries TRBV19 and TRBJ1-1; tentatively, D is TRBD1 (6 bases). CDR3 size: 14 residues. CDR1 is LNHDA and CDR2 is SQIVND in the germline V gene (reference sequence). V was trimmed by 7 bases and J by 5 bases, leaving 17 bases between them. The CDR3 sequence: CASTTRQEKTEAFF. For the CDR3, the DNA is TGTGCCAGTACCACCCGACAGGAGAAGACTGAAGCTTTCTTT.

In this sample, this clone turned up once. The rearrangement uses TRBV5-1 and TRBJ1-3, with D maybe TRBD1 (5 bases). Trimming cost V 4 bases and J 4 bases, with 18 bases left between them. The CDR3 covers 16 residues. Germline-derived CDR1 and CDR2 are SGHRS and YFSETQ. CDR3 sequence: CASSKGWMAAGNTIYF. The CDR3 coding sequence is TGCGCCAGCAGCAAGGGGTGGATGGCTGCGGGAAACACCATATATTTT.

About this clone itself: The junction does not match germline at one end; this may be a read error. The rearrangement links TRBV30 to TRBJ2-7; 8 bases align to TRBD1. The germline V gene has CDR1 GTSNPN and CDR2 SVGIG (reference sequence). The CDR3 sequence is 13 residues long. In nucleotides, the CDR3 is TGTGCCTGGAGTGGCAACAGGGGGAGTTCCGCTTTCTTC. Translating it yields CAWSGNRGSSAFF.

The rearrangement links TRBV6-5 to TRBJ1-5; a possible D gene is TRBD1 (5 bases). V was cut by 7 bases and J by 5 bases, with 15 bases left in between. The CDR3 loop spans 14 amino acids. The germline CDR1 and CDR2 sequences are MNHEY and SVGAGI. The CDR3 DNA reads TGTGCCAGCAAACCCGGGGGGGGTGATCAGCCCCAGCATTTT. Translated: CASKPGGGDQPQHF.